A single sample gave rise to the 22 T cell receptor beta chains below, sequenced in a study of cytotoxic CD8 clonotypes in ibrutinib-treated CLL. The data were produced by immunoSEQ multiplex PCR, yet TCRdb's version contains in-frame clones alone and is incomplete. The sample includes some 92,000 clones, over 60% seen only once; the top ten take roughly 24%. The material was PBMCs, obtained after 24 months of ibrutinib treatment. The source of these receptors is a human donor with chronic lymphocytic leukemia.

The chain employs TRBV18 and TRBJ2-7; 7 bases agree with TRBD2. Germline CDR1 and CDR2: KGHSH and LQKENI. CDR3 length: 15 residues. V lost 3 bases, J lost 1 base, and 6 bases stayed unmatched. This CDR3 reads CASSPGGIMSYEQYF. Written as DNA, the CDR3 is TGTGCCAGCTCACCGGGGGGGATCATGTCCTACGAGCAGTACTTC.

This chain connects TRBV9 to TRBJ2-3; perhaps TRBD2 as D (6 bases). From germline, CDR1 is SGDLS and CDR2 YYNGEE. With 4 bases removed from V and 4 bases from J, the gap between germline ends came to 13 bases. The CDR3 sequence is 14 residues long. CDR3 DNA sequence: TGTGCCAGCAGCTCCCGACTAGGCCCAGATACGCAGTATTTT. It yields the protein CASSSRLGPDTQYF.

A single count supports this clone. The chain has TRBV5-1 and TRBJ2-4; 9 bases align to TRBD2. CDR1 and CDR2 from the germline V gene are SGHRS and YFSETQ. The CDR3 extends over 15 amino acids. The trim removed 2 bases at V and 1 base at J, leaving 1 base unmatched. The CDR3 region is CASSFTSGAKNIQYF. DNA for the CDR3: TGCGCCAGCAGCTTCACTAGCGGGGCCAAAAACATTCAGTACTTC. The full variable domain, in which reference TRBV5-1 and TRBJ2-4 provide the parts outside the CDR3, is KAGVTQTPRYLIKTRGQQVTLSCSPISGHRSVSWYQQTPGQGLQFLFEYFSETQRNKGNFPGRFSGRQFSNSRSEMNVSTLELGDSALYLCASSFTSGAKNIQYFGAGTRLSVL.

The chain is built from TRBV7-9 and TRBJ1-5; D not certain. The CDR3 length is 13 residues. V gave up 4 bases and J gave up 1 base, with 5 bases separating them. Germline V gene lookup returns CDR1 SEHNR and CDR2 FQNEAQ (reference sequence). The CDR3 coding sequence is TGTGCCAGCAGCTATGACAGCAATCAGCCCCAGCATTTT. It is translated as CASSYDSNQPQHF.

This chain links TRBV21-1 with TRBJ1-1; the table's D call of TRBD1 was not tested on the DNA. TRBV21-1 is marked as a pseudogene. The CDR3 is 9 amino acids. CDR3 protein: CASSQEAFF. In nucleotides, the CDR3 is TGTGCCAGCAGCCAGGAAGCTTTCTTT.

The CDR3 DNA reads TGTGCCTGGTGGGACAGGGGACCCTATGGCTACACCTTC. It yields the protein CAWWDRGPYGYTF. V and J are TRBV30 and TRBJ1-2, with 10 positions matching TRBD1. CDR1 is GTSNPN, CDR2 SVGIG, per germline (reference sequence). The V and J ends lost 5 bases and 4 bases, in that order; junction bases with no gene match: 4. The CDR3 extends over 13 amino acids.

The V and J genes are TRBV7-7 and TRBJ2-1; D is uncertain. The CDR3 extends over 14 amino acids. V lost 1 base and J 9 bases, leaving 13 bases between the germline ends. In germline, CDR1 is SSHAT, CDR2 FNYEAQ (reference sequence). The CDR3 region is CASSLEVRAGEQFF. The CDR3 region has the DNA TGTGCCAGCAGCTTAGAGGTCCGGGCAGGTGAGCAGTTCTTC.

V and J are TRBV5-1 and TRBJ1-2; D ambiguous. The CDR3 runs to 12 residues. Between the trimmed V and J ends, which lost 0 bases and 8 bases, there was a span of 8 bases. From germline, CDR1 is SGHRS and CDR2 YFSETQ. CDR3 bases: TGCGCCAGCAGCTTGGACACTCGGGGCTACACCTTC. As protein: CASSLDTRGYTF.

The chain recombines TRBV30 with TRBJ1-1; 8 nucleotides match TRBD1. The J segment lost 4 bases and the V segment lost 1 base, leaving 5 bases of the junction unmatched. Per the germline V gene, CDR1 is GTSNPN and CDR2 is SVGIG (reference sequence). This CDR3 region has 14 residues. In DNA, the CDR3 is TGTGCCTGGAGTGGGACAGGGATAATCACTGAAGCTTTCTTT. Translated: CAWSGTGIITEAFF.

V gene TRBV18 combines with J gene TRBJ2-1; 10 bases align to TRBD2. V shed 1 base, J shed 1 base, and the junction held 10 bases outside the gene matches. Germline assignment: CDR1 KGHSH and CDR2 LQKENI. The CDR3 totals 19 residues. The CDR3 coding sequence is TGTGCCAGCTCACCACTCTGGCTAGCGGGAGCCTTTTCCTACAATGAGCAGTTCTTC. This sequence encodes CASSPLWLAGAFSYNEQFF. Based on the CDR3 plus reference TRBV18 and TRBJ2-1, the full variable domain is NAGVMQNPRHLVRRRGQEARLRCSPMKGHSHVYWYRQLPEEGLKFMVYLQKENIIDESGMPKERFSAEFPKEGPSILRIQQVVRGDSAAYFCASSPLWLAGAFSYNEQFFGPGTRLTVL.

The chain uses TRBV7-9 and TRBJ2-1; D gene ambiguous. The CDR3 length is 12 residues. Trimming pared 1 base from V and 8 bases from J, leaving 6 bases between. Germline V CDR1 and CDR2: SEHNR, FQNEAQ (reference sequence). The CDR3 here is CASSLGVHEQFF. CDR3 DNA sequence: TGTGCCAGCAGCTTAGGGGTCCATGAGCAGTTCTTC.

The rearrangement uses TRBV7-9 and TRBJ1-6, with D possibly TRBD1 on 5 matching bases. CDR1 and CDR2 (germline): SEHNR, FQNEAQ (reference sequence). The CDR3 sequence is 12 residues long. Trimming pared 11 bases from V and 5 bases from J, leaving 10 bases between. CDR3 in amino acids: CAASGNNSPLHF. DNA of the CDR3: TGTGCCGCATCAGGGAATAATTCACCCCTCCACTTT.

The chain joins TRBV19 to TRBJ1-1; the D is unclear. Per germline, CDR1 LNHDA and CDR2 SQIVND (reference sequence). The CDR3 extends over 13 amino acids. Deletions cut 10 bases from V and 6 bases from J, with 18 bases between. CDR3 amino acids: CATRGPVPPEAFF. The DNA for the CDR3 is TGTGCCACCCGTGGGCCTGTGCCCCCTGAAGCTTTCTTT.

This sequence joins TRBV6-4 and TRBJ1-4; D gene ambiguous. Germline V lookup: CDR1 MRHNA, CDR2 SNTAGT. V lost 3 bases, J lost 5 bases, and 10 bases lay in between. The CDR3 has 14 residues. CDR3 sequence (DNA): TGTGCCAGCAGTGATACGGCGGGAAATGAAAAACTGTTTTTT. Translation gives CASSDTAGNEKLFF.

The rearrangement links TRBV6-1 to TRBJ2-5, with no clear D. Germline-derived CDR1 and CDR2 are MNHNS and SASEGT. The CDR3 spans 14 residues. Trimming stripped 4 bases from V and 5 bases from J, with 14 bases between. CDR3 region: CASSGSAQRETQYF. In nucleotides, the CDR3 is TGTGCCAGCAGTGGAAGCGCGCAGAGGGAGACCCAGTACTTC.

The V gene is TRBV19, the J gene TRBJ2-3; 7 positions agree with TRBD1. The V gene's germline CDR1 is LNHDA and CDR2 SQIVND (reference sequence). The CDR3 has 17 amino acids. Trimming cost V 1 base and J 5 bases; bases outside gene matches: 12. The chain's CDR3 is CASSIGRGGITGDTQYF. The CDR3 coding sequence is TGTGCCAGTAGTATAGGGAGAGGGGGCATAACGGGAGATACGCAGTATTTT.

In nucleotides, the CDR3 is TGTGCCAGCAGCTTAACTAGCGGGAGCTACAATGAGCAGTTCTTC. This codes for CASSLTSGSYNEQFF. The chain recombines TRBV11-1 with TRBJ2-1, with 11 bases fitting TRBD2. The V gene's germline CDR1 is SGHAT and CDR2 FQDESV (reference sequence). The junction had 0 bases not matched to a gene; V was cut back by 2 bases and J by 3 bases. This CDR3 has 15 amino acids.

This clone has just a few counts. CDR3 protein: CAISSGTVERYHEAFF. The CDR3 bases are TGTGCCATCAGCTCCGGGACAGTAGAGAGGTATCATGAAGCTTTCTTT. V gene TRBV10-3 combines with J gene TRBJ1-1, with TRBD1 identical over 7 bases. This CDR3 is built from 16 residues. Germline CDR1 and CDR2: ENHRY and SYGVKD. V shed 6 bases, J shed 7 bases, and the junction held 17 bases outside the gene matches.

V usage is TRBV2 and J usage is TRBJ2-1; D ambiguous. CDR3 length: 14 amino acids. The V and J ends lost 2 bases and 3 bases respectively, with 8 bases between them. Germline V gene data show CDR1 as SNHLY and CDR2 as FYNNEI. The CDR3 protein is CASSESPSYNEQFF. CDR3 coding DNA: TGTGCCAGCAGTGAAAGCCCCAGCTACAATGAGCAGTTCTTC.

J is TRBJ1-2 and V is TRBV18; 9 nucleotides line up with TRBD1. J gave up 4 bases and V 3 bases, and 18 bases lay outside the gene matches. Germline CDR1 is KGHSH and CDR2 is LQKENI. The CDR3 has 19 amino acids. DNA for the CDR3: TGTGCCAGCTCACCGATAACAGGGGGCCCTTCCTCCTTCTTCTATGGCTACACCTTC. Its translation is CASSPITGGPSSFFYGYTF.

The chain has TRBV9 and TRBJ2-1; D possibly matches TRBD1 or TRBD2 (5 bases each). Per the germline V gene, CDR1 is SGDLS and CDR2 is YYNGEE. CDR3 length: 15 amino acids. V shed 3 bases and J shed 8 bases, with 18 bases lying between them. The CDR3 loop is CASSASGTRLDEQFF. The CDR3 nucleotides read TGTGCCAGCAGCGCTTCCGGGACCAGACTCGATGAGCAGTTCTTC.

This clone appeared once. This chain connects TRBV27 to TRBJ1-2; D not resolved. Germline loops: CDR1 MNHEY, CDR2 SMNVEV (reference sequence). The length of the CDR3 is 17 residues. V was pared by 3 bases and J by 7 bases, with 24 bases between. The DNA of the CDR3 is TGTGCCAGCAGTTTTTCCGTCGGACCCGACGGACCTATTGGCTACACCTTC. This gives the protein CASSFSVGPDGPIGYTF.